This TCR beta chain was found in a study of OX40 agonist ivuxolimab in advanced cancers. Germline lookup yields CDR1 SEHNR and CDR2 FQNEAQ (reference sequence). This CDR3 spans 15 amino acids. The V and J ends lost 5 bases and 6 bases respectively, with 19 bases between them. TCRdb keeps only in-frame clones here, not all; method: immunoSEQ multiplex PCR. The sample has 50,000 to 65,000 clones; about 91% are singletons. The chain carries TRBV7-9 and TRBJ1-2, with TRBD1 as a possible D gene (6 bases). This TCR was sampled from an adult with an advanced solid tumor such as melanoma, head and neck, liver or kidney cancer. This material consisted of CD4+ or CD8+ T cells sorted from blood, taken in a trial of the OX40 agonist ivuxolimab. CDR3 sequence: CASSPRDTVPHGYTF. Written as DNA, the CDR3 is TGTGCCAGCAGCCCCCGGGACACCGTCCCCCATGGCTACACCTTC.